This TCR beta chain was observed in a study of blood T cells in healthy people across ages. V shed 6 bases and J shed 4 bases, with 9 bases lying between them. This CDR3 contains 11 residues. CDR1 and CDR2 (germline): SQVTM, ANQGSEA. A J-beta primer mix and a sample-barcoded 5' primer were used in a second PCR of about 6 to 12 cycles. TCRdb called the 5' RACE reads again in MiXCR, with one record for every CDR3 protein. Among hundreds of thousands of distinct CDR3 sequences listed, roughly 50% were seen once. This sequence joins TRBV29-1 and TRBJ1-1; possible D gene TRBD1, 6 bases. Input material: blood. The origin of this receptor is a man older than 75 in good health. The CDR3 region is CSVNRVTEAFF. The CDR3 DNA is TGCAGCGTCAACAGGGTCACTGAAGCTTTCTTT.